These T cell receptor beta chains were read from a single sample in a study of early T cells in non-severe SARS-CoV-2 infection. One entry per CDR3 protein results from TCRdb running MiXCR on the 5' RACE reads. The sample consists of about 80,000 distinct CDR3 sequences, around 6% of them appearing once. The sample comprised whole blood. The receptors were sampled from an adult who was a healthcare worker with PCR-confirmed SARS-CoV-2 infection or an uninfected control (not recorded which). Both conserved end residues are part of each CDR3. D genes are given only for firm matches. Where a row states a size, it is once, few, many or the class of an expanded clone; other rows omit it.

d_gene: TRBD1
j_gene: TRBJ1-2
v_gene: TRBV30
abundance: few
CDR3aa: CAWSVPDRAGYTF
CDR3nt: TGTGCCTGGAGTGTACCCGACAGGGCTGGCTACACCTTC

d_gene: .
j_gene: TRBJ2-7
v_gene: TRBV5-6
abundance: few
CDR3aa: CASSSGNYEQYF
CDR3nt: TGTGCCAGCAGCTCCGGGAACTACGAGCAGTACTTC

d_gene: .
j_gene: TRBJ2-4
v_gene: TRBV6-1
abundance: many
CDR3aa: CASSEAPPGNRGGKNIQYF
CDR3nt: TGTGCCAGCAGTGAAGCCCCGCCAGGGAATCGTGGTGGCAAAAACATTCAGTACTTC

d_gene: TRBD2
j_gene: TRBJ2-1
v_gene: TRBV18
abundance: many
CDR3aa: CASSPGLAGGDEQFF
CDR3nt: TGTGCCAGCTCACCTGGACTAGCGGGGGGCGATGAGCAGTTCTTC

d_gene: TRBD1
j_gene: TRBJ1-1
v_gene: TRBV12-3/TRBV12-4
abundance: many
CDR3aa: CASSFGQGVVTEAFF
CDR3nt: TGTGCCAGCAGTTTCGGTCAGGGGGTCGTTACTGAAGCTTTCTTT

d_gene: .
j_gene: TRBJ2-1
v_gene: TRBV9
abundance: many
CDR3aa: CASRGSLNEQFF
CDR3nt: TGTGCCAGCAGAGGGTCCTTAAATGAGCAGTTCTTC

d_gene: TRBD2
j_gene: TRBJ2-5
v_gene: TRBV7-6
abundance: .
CDR3aa: CASSFQRERVETQYF
CDR3nt: TGTGCCAGCAGCTTTCAGCGGGAGCGAGTAGAGACCCAGTACTTC

d_gene: TRBD1
j_gene: TRBJ1-4
v_gene: TRBV30
abundance: many
CDR3aa: CAWSLGQWGEKLFF
CDR3nt: TGTGCCTGGAGTCTGGGACAGTGGGGTGAAAAACTGTTTTTT

d_gene: .
j_gene: TRBJ2-5
v_gene: TRBV2
abundance: .
CDR3aa: CASSGSLGETQYF
CDR3nt: TGTGCCAGCAGTGGCAGTTTGGGGGAGACCCAGTACTTC

d_gene: .
j_gene: TRBJ2-4
v_gene: TRBV7-2
abundance: .
CDR3aa: CASSLVGFRNIQYF
CDR3nt: TGTGCCAGCAGCTTAGTGGGGTTCAGAAACATTCAGTACTTC

d_gene: .
j_gene: TRBJ2-7
v_gene: TRBV3-1
abundance: few
CDR3aa: CASSQARRGHEQYF
CDR3nt: TGTGCCAGCAGCCAAGCCAGAAGGGGCCACGAGCAGTACTTC

d_gene: .
j_gene: TRBJ1-1
v_gene: TRBV28
abundance: many
CDR3aa: CASSLNERFF
CDR3nt: TGTGCCAGCAGTTTAAACGAAAGGTTCTTT

d_gene: .
j_gene: TRBJ2-1
v_gene: TRBV20-1
abundance: .
CDR3aa: CSASLVFEQFF
CDR3nt: TGCAGTGCTAGCCTAGTGTTTGAGCAGTTCTTC

d_gene: TRBD1
j_gene: TRBJ1-1
v_gene: TRBV28
abundance: many
CDR3aa: CASSFDRDTEAFF
CDR3nt: TGTGCCAGCAGTTTTGACAGGGACACTGAAGCTTTCTTT

d_gene: TRBD1
j_gene: TRBJ2-1
v_gene: TRBV20-1
abundance: few
CDR3aa: CSARTGGTVYNEQFF
CDR3nt: TGCAGTGCCAGGACAGGGGGAACGGTCTACAATGAGCAGTTCTTC

d_gene: .
j_gene: TRBJ2-5
v_gene: TRBV20-1
abundance: .
CDR3aa: CSARVPENGVGGETQYF
CDR3nt: TGCAGTGCTAGAGTCCCCGAGAACGGGGTGGGCGGGGAGACCCAGTACTTC

d_gene: TRBD2
j_gene: TRBJ2-1
v_gene: TRBV20-1
abundance: many
CDR3aa: CSALAGGGYEQFF
CDR3nt: TGCAGTGCTCTAGCGGGAGGGGGGTATGAGCAGTTCTTC

d_gene: TRBD1
j_gene: TRBJ2-1
v_gene: TRBV7-9
abundance: .
CDR3aa: CASSFTGTDYNEQFF
CDR3nt: TGTGCCAGCAGCTTTACCGGGACAGATTACAATGAGCAGTTCTTC

d_gene: TRBD1
j_gene: TRBJ2-7
v_gene: TRBV5-1
abundance: few
CDR3aa: CASSLRPGQGAWEQYF
CDR3nt: TGCGCCAGCAGCTTAAGACCGGGACAGGGGGCCTGGGAGCAGTACTTC

d_gene: TRBD1
j_gene: TRBJ1-2
v_gene: TRBV28
abundance: many
CDR3aa: CASRILGQGANYGYTF
CDR3nt: TGTGCCAGTCGAATTCTGGGGCAGGGGGCTAACTATGGCTACACCTTC

d_gene: .
j_gene: TRBJ1-6
v_gene: TRBV27
abundance: many
CDR3aa: CASSLTGDNSPLHF
CDR3nt: TGTGCCAGCAGCCTGACGGGAGATAATTCACCCCTCCACTTT

d_gene: .
j_gene: TRBJ2-3
v_gene: TRBV4-1
abundance: .
CDR3aa: CASSQDLHDTDTQYF
CDR3nt: TGCGCCAGCAGCCAAGATCTCCACGACACAGATACGCAGTATTTT

d_gene: TRBD2
j_gene: TRBJ2-1
v_gene: TRBV20-1
abundance: few
CDR3aa: CSARDFGGSHEQFF
CDR3nt: TGCAGTGCTAGAGACTTCGGGGGGTCCCATGAGCAGTTCTTC

d_gene: TRBD1
j_gene: TRBJ2-3
v_gene: TRBV6-6
abundance: .
CDR3aa: CASRKPGQGTDTQYF
CDR3nt: TGTGCCAGCAGGAAACCGGGACAGGGAACAGATACGCAGTATTTT

d_gene: .
j_gene: TRBJ1-6
v_gene: TRBV20-1
abundance: .
CDR3aa: CSVTGMVAYNSPLHF
CDR3nt: TGCAGTGTCACAGGGATGGTAGCCTATAATTCACCCCTCCACTTT

d_gene: .
j_gene: TRBJ2-6
v_gene: TRBV4-1
abundance: many
CDR3aa: CASSQDISSGANVLTF
CDR3nt: TGCGCCAGCAGCCAAGATATTAGCTCTGGGGCCAACGTCCTGACTTTC